Listed below are T cell receptor beta chains from one sample, sequenced in a study of shared clonotypes between healthy human individuals. Measured with immunoSEQ multiplex PCR; TCRdb has only the in-frame clones, and not every one. The sample lists approximately 500,000 clones, nearly 80% occurring once. Specimen: PBMCs. Receptors originate from a woman aged 40 to 50 in good health. Some clones in this sample may be carry-over from other donors' samples. The CDR3 runs from the conserved cysteine through the conserved F or W.

v_gene	j_gene	CDR3aa
TRBV6-6	TRBJ2-1	CASSYLLGEQFF
TRBV27	TRBJ2-3	CASSPLGRGLAEDTQYF
TRBV2	TRBJ2-7	CASTGQPGEQYF
TRBV27	TRBJ2-5	CASSALQETQYF
TRBV30	TRBJ1-1	CAWSSGASTEAFF
TRBV2	TRBJ1-5	CASSGGNQPQHF
TRBV7-2	TRBJ1-5	CASRDPGGMNQPQHF
TRBV10-3	TRBJ2-2	CAISSVPAGEGELFF
TRBV5-6	TRBJ2-7	CASSLARGGGSEQYF
TRBV5-1	TRBJ1-1	CASSSTGLTEAFF
TRBV19	TRBJ2-3	CASSRRSREDTQYF
TRBV5-1	TRBJ2-5	CASSLLDSGRETQYF
TRBV4-2	TRBJ1-2	CASSPLDRDNYGYTF
TRBV27	TRBJ2-1	CASSKEPGLYNEQFF
TRBV28	TRBJ2-1	CASMGSGGSYNEQFF
TRBV27	TRBJ1-2	CASSLSVGQHYGYTF
TRBV25-1	TRBJ2-7	CASSALGQGSVYEQYF
TRBV6-4	TRBJ1-2	CASSLAGAEGYTF
TRBV28	TRBJ2-3	CASSSPGAGDTQYF
TRBV18	TRBJ1-4	CASSPWQGEREKLFF
TRBV7-8	TRBJ2-5	CASSPTGNQETQYF
TRBV5-4	TRBJ2-7	CASSPSPLAGAGNEQYF
TRBV6-1	TRBJ1-5	CASSERRGNQPQHF
TRBV2	TRBJ2-5	CASSEYGETQYF
TRBV9	TRBJ2-1	CASSFQTSGNEQFF
TRBV7-7	TRBJ2-2	CASSPEGQGGRGELFF
TRBV6-5	TRBJ2-7	CASSYFRGSSYEQYF
TRBV4-1	TRBJ2-5	CASSQHRDPWGETQYF
TRBV7-8	TRBJ1-5	CASSSSPGNQPQHF
TRBV4-1	TRBJ2-5	CASSQVAIGPQETQYF
TRBV28	TRBJ1-1	CASSPSGTGATEAFF
TRBV2	TRBJ2-7	CASSGQRIGEQYF
TRBV19	TRBJ1-5	CASSKVMVRHSNQPQHF
TRBV11-3	TRBJ2-7	CASSPHQGKAYEQYF
TRBV5-4	TRBJ2-1	CASSLPRSGSSYNEQFF